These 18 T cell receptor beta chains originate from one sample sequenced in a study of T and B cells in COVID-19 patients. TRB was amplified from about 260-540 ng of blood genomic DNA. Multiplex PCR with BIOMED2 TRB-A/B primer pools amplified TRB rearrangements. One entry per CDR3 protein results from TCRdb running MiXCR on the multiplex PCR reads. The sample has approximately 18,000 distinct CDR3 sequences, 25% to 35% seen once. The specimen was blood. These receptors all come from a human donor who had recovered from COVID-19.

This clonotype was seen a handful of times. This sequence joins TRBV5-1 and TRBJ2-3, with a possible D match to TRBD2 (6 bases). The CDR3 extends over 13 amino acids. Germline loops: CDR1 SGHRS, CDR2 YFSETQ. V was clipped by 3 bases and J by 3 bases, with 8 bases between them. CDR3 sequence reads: CASSSEGTDTQYF. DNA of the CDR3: TGCGCCAGCAGCTCGGAGGGTACAGATACGCAGTATTTT.

CDR3: CASSMNTEAFF. The CDR3 nucleotides are TGTGCCAGCTCGATGAACACTGAAGCTTTCTTT. The chain recombines TRBV6-5 with TRBJ1-1; D uncertain. V lost 8 bases to trimming and J lost 0 bases, with 4 bases between them. From germline, CDR1 is MNHEY and CDR2 SVGAGI. This CDR3 is built from 11 residues.

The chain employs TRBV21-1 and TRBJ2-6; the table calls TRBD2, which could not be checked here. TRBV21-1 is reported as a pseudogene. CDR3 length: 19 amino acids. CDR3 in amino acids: CASSKARKDSLSGANVLTF. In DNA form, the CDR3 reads TGTGCCAGCAGCAAAGCAAGGAAGGACTCCCTCTCTGGGGCCAACGTCCTGACTTTC.

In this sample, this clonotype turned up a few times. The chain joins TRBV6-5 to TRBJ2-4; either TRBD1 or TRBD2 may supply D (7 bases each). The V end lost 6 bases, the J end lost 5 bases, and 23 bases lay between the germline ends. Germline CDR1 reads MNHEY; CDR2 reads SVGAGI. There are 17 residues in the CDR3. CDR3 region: CASSHRGRGRLENIQYF. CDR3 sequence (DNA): TGTGCCAGCAGCCACCGGGGGAGGGGGCGGTTGGAAAACATTCAGTACTTC.

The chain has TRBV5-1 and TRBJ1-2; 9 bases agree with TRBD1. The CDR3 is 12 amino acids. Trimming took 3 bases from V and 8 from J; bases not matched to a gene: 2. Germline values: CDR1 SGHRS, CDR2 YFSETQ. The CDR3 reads CASSWDRDGYTF. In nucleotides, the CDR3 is TGCGCCAGCAGCTGGGACAGGGACGGCTACACCTTC.

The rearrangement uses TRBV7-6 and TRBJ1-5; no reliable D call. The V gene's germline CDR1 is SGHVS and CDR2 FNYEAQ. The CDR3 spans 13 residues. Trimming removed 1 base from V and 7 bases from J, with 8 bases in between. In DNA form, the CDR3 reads TGTGCCAGCAGCTTAGGGTTAGACCAGCCCCAGCATTTT. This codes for CASSLGLDQPQHF. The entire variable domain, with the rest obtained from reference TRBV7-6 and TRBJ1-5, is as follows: GAGVSQSPRYKVTKRGQDVALRCDPISGHVSLYWYRQALGQGPEFLTYFNYEAQQDKSGLPNDRFSAERPEGSISTLTIQRTEQRDSAMYRCASSLGLDQPQHFGDGTRLSIL.

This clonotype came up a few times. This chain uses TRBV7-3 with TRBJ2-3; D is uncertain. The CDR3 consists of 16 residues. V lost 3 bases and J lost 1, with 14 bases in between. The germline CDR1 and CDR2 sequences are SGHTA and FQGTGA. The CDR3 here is CASSFVTGPGTDTQYF. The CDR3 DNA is TGTGCCAGCAGCTTCGTCACTGGGCCCGGCACAGATACGCAGTATTTT. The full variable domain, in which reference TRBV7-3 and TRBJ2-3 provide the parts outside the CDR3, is GAGVSQTPSNKVTEKGKYVELRCDPISGHTALYWYRQSLGQGPEFLIYFQGTGAADDSGLPNDRFFAVRPEGSVSTLKIQRTERGDSAVYLCASSFVTGPGTDTQYFGPGTRLTVL.

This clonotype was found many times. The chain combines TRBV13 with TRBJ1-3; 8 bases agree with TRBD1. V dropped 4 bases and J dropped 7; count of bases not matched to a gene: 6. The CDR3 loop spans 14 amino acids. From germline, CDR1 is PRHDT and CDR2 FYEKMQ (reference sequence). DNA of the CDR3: TGTGCCAGCAGCTCGGACAGGGATCCCAACACCATATATTTT. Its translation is CASSSDRDPNTIYF.

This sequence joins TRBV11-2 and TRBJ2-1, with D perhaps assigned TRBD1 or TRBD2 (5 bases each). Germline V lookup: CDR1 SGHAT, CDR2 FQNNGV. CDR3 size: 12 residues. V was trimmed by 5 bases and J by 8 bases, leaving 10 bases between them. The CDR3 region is CASSRQGHEQFF. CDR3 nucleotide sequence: TGTGCCAGCAGCCGTCAGGGACATGAGCAGTTCTTC.

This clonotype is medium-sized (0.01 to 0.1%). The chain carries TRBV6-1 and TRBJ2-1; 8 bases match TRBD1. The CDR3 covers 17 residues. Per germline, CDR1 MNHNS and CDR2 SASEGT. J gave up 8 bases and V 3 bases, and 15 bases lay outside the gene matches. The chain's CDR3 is CASSEIEWTGRRDEQFF. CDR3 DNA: TGTGCCAGCAGTGAGATTGAATGGACAGGGAGGAGAGATGAGCAGTTCTTC.

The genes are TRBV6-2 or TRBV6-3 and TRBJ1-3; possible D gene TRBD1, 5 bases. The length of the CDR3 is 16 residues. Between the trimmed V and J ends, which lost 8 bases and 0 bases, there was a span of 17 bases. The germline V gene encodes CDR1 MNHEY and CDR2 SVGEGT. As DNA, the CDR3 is TGTGCCAGCCAGACCTTCGGGACTAGCTCTGGAAACACCATATATTTT. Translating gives CASQTFGTSSGNTIYF.

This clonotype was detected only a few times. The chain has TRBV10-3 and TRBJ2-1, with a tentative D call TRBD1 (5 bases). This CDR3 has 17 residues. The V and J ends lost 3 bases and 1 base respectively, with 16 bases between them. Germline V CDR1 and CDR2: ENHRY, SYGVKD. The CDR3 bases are TGTGCCATCAGTGACACCTCCGATCCAGGGTCCTACAATGAGCAGTTCTTC. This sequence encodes CAISDTSDPGSYNEQFF.

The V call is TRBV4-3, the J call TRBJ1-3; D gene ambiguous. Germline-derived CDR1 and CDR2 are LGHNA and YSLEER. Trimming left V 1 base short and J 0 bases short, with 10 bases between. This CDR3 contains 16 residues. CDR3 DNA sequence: TGCGCCAGCAGCCAAGTCTACGATAGCTCTGGAAACACCATATATTTT. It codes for CASSQVYDSSGNTIYF.

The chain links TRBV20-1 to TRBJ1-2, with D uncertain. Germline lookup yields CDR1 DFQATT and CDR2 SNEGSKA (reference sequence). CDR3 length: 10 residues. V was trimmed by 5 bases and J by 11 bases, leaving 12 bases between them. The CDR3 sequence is CSAYGGWYTF. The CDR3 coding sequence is TGCAGTGCTTATGGTGGATGGTACACCTTC.

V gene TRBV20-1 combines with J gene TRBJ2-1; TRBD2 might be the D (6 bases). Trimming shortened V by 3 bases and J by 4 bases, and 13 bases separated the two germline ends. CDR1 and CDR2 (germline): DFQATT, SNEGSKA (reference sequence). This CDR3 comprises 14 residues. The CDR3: CSASIGGFYNEQFF. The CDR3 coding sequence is TGCAGTGCTAGTATCGGGGGATTTTACAATGAGCAGTTCTTC.

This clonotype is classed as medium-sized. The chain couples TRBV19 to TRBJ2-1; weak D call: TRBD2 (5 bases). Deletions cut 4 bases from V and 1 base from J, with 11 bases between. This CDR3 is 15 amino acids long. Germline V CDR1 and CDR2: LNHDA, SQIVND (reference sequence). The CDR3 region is CASSTTGMSYNEQFF. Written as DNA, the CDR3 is TGTGCCAGTAGTACCACGGGGATGTCCTACAATGAGCAGTTCTTC. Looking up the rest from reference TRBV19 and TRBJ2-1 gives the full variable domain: DGGITQSPKYLFRKEGQNVTLSCEQNLNHDAMYWYRQDPGQGLRLIYYSQIVNDFQKGDIAEGYSVSREKKESFPLTVTSAQKNPTAFYLCASSTTGMSYNEQFFGPGTRLTVL.

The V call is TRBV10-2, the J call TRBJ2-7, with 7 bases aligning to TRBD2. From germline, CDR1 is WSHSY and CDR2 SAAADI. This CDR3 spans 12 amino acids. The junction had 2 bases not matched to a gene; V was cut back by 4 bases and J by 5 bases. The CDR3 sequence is CASSGTRDEQYF. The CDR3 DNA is TGCGCCAGCAGTGGGACTAGAGACGAGCAGTACTTC.

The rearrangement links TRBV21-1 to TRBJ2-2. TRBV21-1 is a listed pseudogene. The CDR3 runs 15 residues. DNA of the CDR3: TGTGCCAGCAGCAAAGGGTCAGAGAACACCGGGGAGCTGTTTTTT. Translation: CASSKGSENTGELFF.